What follows is one T cell receptor beta chain and its context. This sample stems from a study of blood T cell repertoires in COVID-19. Study details: The analysed material was cDNA or gDNA that came from T cells, B-cell-depleted T cells, or PBMCs.

As originally analysed: Researchers report that nucleated cell counts were estimated from reference gene primer amplification. Some clones are missing from TCRdb's copy, which holds only in-frame ones; the method was immunoSEQ multiplex PCR. The V and J calls and the clone size are those of that table, but D and trimming were determined from the DNA. The table has about 400,000 clones, 70% to 90% seen once; the top ten hold about 3%. V was clipped by 5 bases and J by 2 bases; unmatched bases: 3. The germline CDR1 and CDR2 sequences are LGHDT and YNNKEL (reference sequence). This CDR3 comprises 15 residues.

The chain links TRBV3-1 (or the pseudogene TRBV3-2) to TRBJ2-3; 11 bases fit TRBD1. The clonotype comes from a human donor in a cohort sampled during active COVID-19. The source material was peripheral blood. The chain's CDR3 is CASSLDRGLTDTQYF. Written as DNA, the CDR3 is TGTGCCAGCAGCTTGGACAGGGGGCTCACAGATACGCAGTATTTT.